This T cell receptor (beta chain) was sequenced during a study of blood T cell repertoires in COVID-19. Study context: T cells, B-cell-depleted T cells, or PBMCs provided the cDNA or gDNA that served as material.

Trimming removed 3 bases from V and 6 bases from J, with 13 bases in between. Germline CDR1 is SGHDN and CDR2 is FVKESK. The CDR3 sequence is 14 residues long. In the original processing: Researchers report that nucleated cell counts were estimated from reference gene primer amplification. Repertoires were generated with immunoSEQ multiplex PCR, while TCRdb's copy carries only in-frame clones and drops some. V, J and clone size were drawn from that table, and D and trimming were deduced from the DNA. This table has around 50,000 clones, 90% appearing once. This sequence was found in a man between 65 and 85 years old with acute or convalescent COVID-19. The chain carries TRBV14 and TRBJ2-3; a possible D gene is TRBD1 (6 bases). The sample comprised peripheral blood. CDR3 region: CASSHGSGADTQYF. The CDR3, as DNA: TGTGCCAGCAGCCATGGTTCAGGGGCCGATACGCAGTATTTT.